This TCR beta chain was profiled in a study of control samples from healthy donors and cancer patients. Some clones are missing from TCRdb's copy, which holds only in-frame ones; the method was immunoSEQ multiplex PCR. The data show approximately 150,000 clones, 80% to 90% seen once. Germline V CDR1 and CDR2: MDHEN, SYDVKM. The CDR3 totals 15 residues. V was trimmed by 5 bases and J by 7 bases, leaving 20 bases between them. The V call is TRBV28, the J call TRBJ1-2, with a possible D match to TRBD1 (6 bases). The receptor comes from a man younger than 30 in good health. The sequenced material came from blood. The CDR3 DNA follows: TGTGCCAGCAGTCCCCTCGGGACAAGGGTCGGTGGCTACACCTTC. Amino acid sequence: CASSPLGTRVGGYTF.